The next 14 T cell receptor beta chains were all read from a single sample in a study of early T cells in non-severe SARS-CoV-2 infection. One entry per CDR3 protein results from TCRdb running MiXCR on the 5' RACE reads. This sample has roughly 50,000 distinct CDR3 sequences, with 6.5% to 9.5% found just once. Sample: whole blood. The receptors were gathered from an adult who was a healthcare worker with PCR-confirmed SARS-CoV-2 infection or an uninfected control (not recorded which).

The J gene is TRBJ1-5, the V gene TRBV30; TRBD1 aligns across 10 bases. This CDR3 contains 13 residues. Trimming cost V 4 bases and J 8 bases; bases outside gene matches: 5. CDR1 GTSNPN and CDR2 SVGIG come from the germline V gene (reference sequence). CDR3 in amino acids: CAWNGQGGEPQHF. DNA for the CDR3: TGTGCCTGGAATGGACAGGGGGGTGAGCCCCAGCATTTT. Combining the CDR3 with reference TRBV30 and TRBJ1-5 gives the whole variable domain SQTIHQWPATLVQPVGSPLSLECTVEGTSNPNLYWYRQAAGRGLQLLFYSVGIGQISSEVPQNLSASRPQDRQFILSSKKLLLSDSGFYLCAWNGQGGEPQHFGDGTRLSIL.

V is TRBV4-3 and J is TRBJ1-2; tentative D call: TRBD1 (5 bases). CDR3 size: 14 residues. V dropped 1 base and J dropped 4 bases, with 10 bases sitting between them. The germline V gene has CDR1 LGHNA and CDR2 YSLEER. The CDR3, as DNA: TGCGCCAGCAGCCAAGGGGCAGGGAGCTATGGCTACACCTTC. Protein: CASSQGAGSYGYTF.

This clonotype was seen once. Mismatch with germline at one junction end may stem from a read error. The chain carries TRBV12-5 and TRBJ1-2; no reliable D call. There are 13 residues in the CDR3. CDR1 is LGHNT, CDR2 FRNRAP, per germline. The CDR3 DNA reads as TGTGCTAGTGGAACGGGCAGCAACTGTGGCTACACCTTC. This gives the protein CASGTGSNCGYTF. The full variable domain, its missing parts supplied by reference TRBV12-5 and TRBJ1-2, is DARVTQTPRHKVTEMGQEVTMRCQPILGHNTVFWYRQTMMQGLELLAYFRNRAPLDDSGMPKDRFSAEMPDATLATLKIQPSEPRDSAVYFCASGTGSNCGYTFGSGTRLTVV.

This clonotype is a singleton in its sample. This chain joins TRBV9 and TRBJ2-2; a possible D gene is TRBD1 (6 bases). This CDR3 has 14 residues. Per germline, CDR1 SGDLS and CDR2 YYNGEE. V was pared by 4 bases and J by 7 bases, with 14 bases between. The CDR3 bases are TGTGCCAGCAGCTCAGGGGAAGGCGTCGGGGAGCTGTTTTTT. Translation: CASSSGEGVGELFF.

This clonotype was found many times. This chain uses TRBV6-6 with TRBJ1-6; 9 bases agree with TRBD1. The germline V gene has CDR1 MNHNY and CDR2 SVGAGI (reference sequence). The CDR3 has 16 residues. Germline trimming cut 7 bases from V and 6 bases from J; bases unmatched to any gene: 10. The CDR3 region is CASTSRDRVGNSPLHF. In DNA form, the CDR3 reads TGTGCCAGCACTTCCCGGGACAGGGTCGGTAATTCACCCCTCCACTTT.

This clonotype was observed many times. V gene TRBV30 combines with J gene TRBJ1-1; 7 nucleotides align to TRBD1. The germline gives CDR1 GTSNPN, CDR2 SVGIG (reference sequence). V lost 1 base, J lost 3 bases, and 2 bases stayed unmatched. The CDR3 consists of 13 residues. The CDR3 DNA reads as TGTGCCTGGAGTGCGGGACAGCACACTGAAGCTTTCTTT. It yields the protein CAWSAGQHTEAFF.

In its sample, this clonotype was seen many times. This rearrangement joins TRBV20-1 to TRBJ2-2, with D tentatively TRBD1 or TRBD2 (5 bases each). The V and J ends lost 6 bases and 7 bases respectively, with 15 bases between them. The V gene's germline CDR1 is DFQATT and CDR2 SNEGSKA (reference sequence). This CDR3 region has 13 residues. CDR3 residues: CSANAGTSGELFF. CDR3 coding DNA: TGCAGTGCAAACGCCGGGACGAGCGGGGAGCTGTTTTTT.

At least ten counts were recorded for this clonotype. V is TRBV15 and J is TRBJ1-4; D is uncertain. CDR3 size: 11 residues. Germline CDR1 LNHNV, CDR2 YYDKDF (reference sequence). Between the trimmed V and J ends, which lost 9 bases and 7 bases, there was a span of 9 bases. In DNA, the CDR3 is TGTGCCACTACTGGTGGTGAAAAACTGTTTTTT. Its protein product is CATTGGEKLFF.

This clonotype was counted ten times or more. V gene TRBV20-1 combines with J gene TRBJ1-2; 7 bases are shared with TRBD1. The V and J ends lost 4 bases and 8 bases, in that order; junction bases with no gene match: 7. The CDR3 covers 12 residues. The V gene's germline CDR1 is DFQATT and CDR2 SNEGSKA (reference sequence). The CDR3 here is CSANPTGWGYTF. As DNA, the CDR3 is TGCAGTGCTAACCCGACAGGGTGGGGCTACACCTTC.

Details on this clonotype: With a much larger clone just one base away, this may be a read error. V and J are TRBV28 and TRBJ2-4, with D possibly TRBD2 on 5 matching bases. The CDR3 covers 14 residues. Germline V lookup: CDR1 MDHEN, CDR2 SYDVKM. Deletions cut 3 bases from V and 5 bases from J, with 11 bases between. In DNA, the CDR3 is TGTGCCAGCAGTTTCGCTGGGAGCGAAAACATTCAGTACTTC. Amino acids: CASSFAGSENIQYF.

This clonotype has a handful of counts. The chain links TRBV28 to TRBJ1-6; tentative D call: TRBD1 (5 bases). The length of the CDR3 is 14 residues. V lost 5 bases and J 13 bases, leaving 18 bases between the germline ends. Germline lookup yields CDR1 MDHEN and CDR2 SYDVKM. DNA of the CDR3: TGTGCCAGCAGTCGTTCCAGGGTATCCGGTCCCCTCCACTTT. Amino acid sequence: CASSRSRVSGPLHF.

This clonotype was recorded at least ten times. The V gene is TRBV7-9, the J gene TRBJ1-6, with D uncertain. The length of the CDR3 is 12 residues. V was cut by 6 bases and J by 10 bases, with 10 bases left in between. Germline loops: CDR1 SEHNR, CDR2 FQNEAQ (reference sequence). This CDR3 is CASSSDASPLHF. CDR3 nucleotides: TGTGCCAGCAGTTCTGATGCATCACCCCTCCACTTT.

In this sample, this clonotype turned up many times. The chain recombines TRBV19 with TRBJ1-5; tentative D call: TRBD1 (5 bases). The CDR3 covers 16 residues. V was pared by 10 bases and J by 2 bases, with 21 bases between. Germline V gene sequence: CDR1 LNHDA, CDR2 SQIVND (reference sequence). The CDR3 DNA reads as TGTGCCACCCAGGAAATAGTCGGGGCGGGCAATCAGCCCCAGCATTTT. As protein: CATQEIVGAGNQPQHF.

The chain uses TRBV9 and TRBJ2-2; TRBD2 matches at 9 bases. Germline trimming cut 1 base from V and 6 bases from J; bases unmatched to any gene: 1. Germline values: CDR1 SGDLS, CDR2 YYNGEE. The length of the CDR3 is 14 residues. CDR3 DNA: TGTGCCAGCAGCGTACTAGCGGGGTCCGGGGAGCTGTTTTTT. Translating gives CASSVLAGSGELFF.